The sequence of this TCR beta chain was determined in a study of blood T cell repertoires in COVID-19 (dated by TCRdb to the early 2020s). About the study as a whole: Samples covering the acute and convalescent phases of COVID-19 were provided by collaborators in the United States, Italy and Spain. The prospective study material was composed of cDNA or gDNA derived from T cells, B-cell-depleted T cells, or PBMCs. The dataset comprised deeply sampled blood TCRbeta repertoires from subjects exposed to, actively infected with, or recovered from COVID-19. The repertoires were released in a freely available public database intended as a resource for research on the immune response to SARS-CoV-2. Samples were obtained from the ongoing ImmuneRACE study (first 160 participants) and from 950 to 1,500 subjects provided by 6 global collaborators. The sample metadata nearly always contained a de-identified subject ID, COVID-19 status, age in years and sex. Where HLA class I and class II types were available, the types were taken from metadata supplied by the sample provider, not from assay-based typing.

TCRbeta CDR3 regions were amplified from genomic DNA using the immunoSEQ Assay, a bias-controlled multiplex PCR. Regarding the original processing steps: The number of nucleated cells in each sample was estimated from the amplification of reference gene primers within the assay. To quantify the absolute abundance of each unique TCRbeta CDR3 rearrangement, sequence reads were collapsed and filtered. For each sample, productive Simpson clonality was calculated as the square root of Simpson's diversity index across productive rearrangements. TCRdb holds this immuneACCESS table with in-frame rearrangements only. Some clones are missing; in checked studies, unresolved V genes explain under half, and the rest has no known cause. The DNA gave D and trimming, while V, J and clone size come from that table. In this sample the table shows 250,000 or so clones, about four fifths of which occur a single time. 3% to 4.5% of the sample goes to the ten largest clones.

A word on this clone: The antigen it binds to is not known. Qualities for individual bases were not recorded, and no much larger clone is one base off.

In the prospective study, participants were roughly 18 to 90 years old, resided in fewer than 25 geographic areas of the United States, and were enrolled through a virtual design. To assign participants to cohorts, the prospective study relied on clinical history that participants themselves reported in a screening survey and a study questionnaire. Exposed participants had been in contact, within 2 weeks of entering the study, with a person who had a PCR-confirmed or clinician-diagnosed case of COVID-19. In the prospective study, whole blood, serum and a nasopharyngeal or oropharyngeal swab were collected from each participant by mobile phlebotomists. Participants in the prospective study had the option to provide additional blood draws and questionnaires over an approximately two-month period. Blood samples from the prospective study were shipped frozen or at room temperature prior to DNA extraction.

Here is what the overall study found, with its caveats: The amount of clinical and demographic metadata varied by source and participant and was provided uncurated.

Taken from the germline V gene (reference sequence), the CDR1 and CDR2 loops are SGHNT and YYREEE. Cut back by 5 bases and 0 bases, the V and J ends lie 12 bases apart. The CDR3 starts with the cysteine, ends with the phenylalanine, and has 14 residues. Only CDR3 DNA is held: 42 bases, read in frame from base 1. The sample comprised PBMCs or T cells enriched from blood (not recorded which). The sequence was obtained from a woman aged 40 to 50 who had been exposed to COVID-19. This chain joins TRBV5-4 to TRBJ2-7; possibly the D gene is TRBD2, per 5 matching bases. Read as DNA, the sequence is TGTGCCAGCAGTACGGGAAGGAGCTCCTACGAGCAGTACTTC. Protein translation: CASSTGRSSYEQYF.